Given below is one T cell receptor beta chain in context. The antigen remains undetermined. These data originate in a study of cytomegalovirus exposure and HLA in healthy donors. Study-wide results and limits: The finding came from a later analysis; first-cohort TCR clusters tended to co-occur in the approximately 120 validation repertoires. In vitro assays verified that a few CMV-associated chains recognized CMV antigens specifically. A classifier reportedly called cytomegalovirus status with high sensitivity and specificity. Among TCR beta chains, those listed as cytomegalovirus-associated numbered some 170.

Some clones are missing from TCRdb's copy, which holds only in-frame ones; the method was immunoSEQ multiplex PCR. The table has approximately 71,000 clones, approximately 94% seen once. Germline CDR1 is SEHNR and CDR2 is FQNEAQ (reference sequence). V lost 6 bases to trimming and J lost 8 bases, with 17 bases between them. There are 14 residues in the CDR3. The specimen sequenced was PBMCs. This chain connects TRBV7-9 to TRBJ2-1, with TRBD2 as a possible D gene (6 bases). This receptor was identified in a woman aged 18-29 years in good health and CMV-seronegative. The CDR3 sequence is CASSKLAERDEQFF. The CDR3 coding sequence is TGTGCCAGCAGTAAACTGGCGGAGCGGGATGAGCAGTTCTTC.